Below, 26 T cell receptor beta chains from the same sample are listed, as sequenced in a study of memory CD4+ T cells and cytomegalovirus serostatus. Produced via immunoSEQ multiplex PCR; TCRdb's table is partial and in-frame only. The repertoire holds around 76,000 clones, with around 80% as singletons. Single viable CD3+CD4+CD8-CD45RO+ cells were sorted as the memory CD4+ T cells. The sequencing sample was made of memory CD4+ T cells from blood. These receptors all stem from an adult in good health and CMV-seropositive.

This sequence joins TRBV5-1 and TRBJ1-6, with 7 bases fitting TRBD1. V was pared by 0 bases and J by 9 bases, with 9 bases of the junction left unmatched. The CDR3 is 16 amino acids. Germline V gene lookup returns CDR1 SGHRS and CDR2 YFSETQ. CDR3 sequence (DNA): TGCGCCAGCAGCTTGGCAGGGGGGACTATAAGTTCACCCCTCCACTTT. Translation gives CASSLAGGTISSPLHF.

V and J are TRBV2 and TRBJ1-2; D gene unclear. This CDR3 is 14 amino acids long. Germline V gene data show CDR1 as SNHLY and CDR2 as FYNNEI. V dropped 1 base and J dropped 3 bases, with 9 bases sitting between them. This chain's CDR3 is CASSEDGRYYGYTF. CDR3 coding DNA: TGTGCCAGCAGTGAAGACGGACGGTACTATGGCTACACCTTC.

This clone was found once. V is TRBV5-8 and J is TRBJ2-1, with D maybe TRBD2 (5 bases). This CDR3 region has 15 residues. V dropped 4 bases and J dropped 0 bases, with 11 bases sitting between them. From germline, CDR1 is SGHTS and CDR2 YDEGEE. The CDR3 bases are TGTGCCAGCAGCCTTGGACTCCTCTCCTACAATGAGCAGTTCTTC. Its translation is CASSLGLLSYNEQFF.

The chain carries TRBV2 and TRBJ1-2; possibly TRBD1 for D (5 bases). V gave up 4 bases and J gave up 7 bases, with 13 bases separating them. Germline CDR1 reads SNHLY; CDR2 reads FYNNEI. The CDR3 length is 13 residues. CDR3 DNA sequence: TGTGCCAGCAGTGGTAGCAGGGTATCTGGCTACACCTTC. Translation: CASSGSRVSGYTF.

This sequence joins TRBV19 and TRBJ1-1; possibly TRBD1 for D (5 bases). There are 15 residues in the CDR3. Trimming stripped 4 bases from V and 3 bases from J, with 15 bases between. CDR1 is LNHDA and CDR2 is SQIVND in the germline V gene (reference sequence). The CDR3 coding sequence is TGTGCCAGTAGTAGTCGATGGCGGGGGGACACTGAAGCTTTCTTT. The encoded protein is CASSSRWRGDTEAFF.

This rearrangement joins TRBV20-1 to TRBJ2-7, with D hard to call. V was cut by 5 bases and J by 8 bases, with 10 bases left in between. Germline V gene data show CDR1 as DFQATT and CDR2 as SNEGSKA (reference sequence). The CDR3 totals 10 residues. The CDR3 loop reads CSAVSAQQYF. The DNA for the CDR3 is TGCAGTGCTGTCTCGGCCCAGCAGTACTTC.

CDR3 bases: TGTGCCAGCAGCCAAGACTGGGGGCAGGGAGTTCAAGTCACTGAAGCTTTCTTT. Its translation is CASSQDWGQGVQVTEAFF. The rearrangement joins TRBV14 to TRBJ1-1, with a possible D match to TRBD1 (6 bases). Trimming took 0 bases from V and 4 from J, leaving 21 bases between them. Germline values: CDR1 SGHDN, CDR2 FVKESK. CDR3 length: 18 residues.

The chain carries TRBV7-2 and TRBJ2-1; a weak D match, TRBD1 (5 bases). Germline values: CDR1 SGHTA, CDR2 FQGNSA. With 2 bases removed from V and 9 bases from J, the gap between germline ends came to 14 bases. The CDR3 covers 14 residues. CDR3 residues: CASSLMTDRFEQFF. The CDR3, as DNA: TGTGCCAGCAGCTTAATGACAGATCGATTTGAGCAGTTCTTC.

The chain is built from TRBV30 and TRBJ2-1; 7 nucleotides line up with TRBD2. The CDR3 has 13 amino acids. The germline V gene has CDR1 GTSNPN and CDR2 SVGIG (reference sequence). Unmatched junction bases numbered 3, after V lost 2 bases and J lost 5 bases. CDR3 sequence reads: CAWSLGGNNEQFF. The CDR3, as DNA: TGTGCCTGGAGTTTGGGGGGGAACAATGAGCAGTTCTTC. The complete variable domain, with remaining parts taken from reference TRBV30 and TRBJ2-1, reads SQTIHQWPATLVQPVGSPLSLECTVEGTSNPNLYWYRQAAGRGLQLLFYSVGIGQISSEVPQNLSASRPQDRQFILSSKKLLLSDSGFYLCAWSLGGNNEQFFGPGTRLTVL.

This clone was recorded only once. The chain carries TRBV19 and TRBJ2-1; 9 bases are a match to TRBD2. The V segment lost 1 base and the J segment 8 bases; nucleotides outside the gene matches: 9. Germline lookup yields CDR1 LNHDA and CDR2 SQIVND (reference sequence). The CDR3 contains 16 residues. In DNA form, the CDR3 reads TGTGCCAGTAGTATAGGGGCGGGAGGGACGTCGGATGAGCAGTTCTTC. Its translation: CASSIGAGGTSDEQFF.

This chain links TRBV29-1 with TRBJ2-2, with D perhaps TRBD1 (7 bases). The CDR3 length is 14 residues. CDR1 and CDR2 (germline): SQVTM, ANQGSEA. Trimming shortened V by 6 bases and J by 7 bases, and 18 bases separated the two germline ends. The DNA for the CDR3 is TGCAGCGTGGGGAGGACAGGAGGGAGCGGGGAGCTGTTTTTT. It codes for CSVGRTGGSGELFF.

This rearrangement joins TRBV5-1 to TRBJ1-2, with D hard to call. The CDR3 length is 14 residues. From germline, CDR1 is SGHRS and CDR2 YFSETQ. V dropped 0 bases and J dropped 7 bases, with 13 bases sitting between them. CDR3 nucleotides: TGCGCCAGCAGCTTGGATCCGTCCTCGACTGGCTACACCTTC. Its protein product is CASSLDPSSTGYTF.

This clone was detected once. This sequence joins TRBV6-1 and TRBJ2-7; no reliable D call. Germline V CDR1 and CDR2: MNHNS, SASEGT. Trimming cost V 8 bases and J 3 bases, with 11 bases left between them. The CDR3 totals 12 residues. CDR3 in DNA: TGTGCCAGCGGTCGCACCAACTACGAGCAGTACTTC. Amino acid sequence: CASGRTNYEQYF.

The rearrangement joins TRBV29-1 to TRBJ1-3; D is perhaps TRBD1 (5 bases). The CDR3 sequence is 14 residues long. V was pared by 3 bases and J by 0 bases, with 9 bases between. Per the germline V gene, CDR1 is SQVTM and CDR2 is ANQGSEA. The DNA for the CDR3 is TGCAGCGTTGACGGGGCCGGCTCTGGAAACACCATATATTTT. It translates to CSVDGAGSGNTIYF.

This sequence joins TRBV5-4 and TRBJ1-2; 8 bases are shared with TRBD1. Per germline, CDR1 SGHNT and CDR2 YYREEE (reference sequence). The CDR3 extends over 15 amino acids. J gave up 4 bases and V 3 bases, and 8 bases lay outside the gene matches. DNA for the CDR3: TGTGCCAGCAGCTCCCTAGACAGGGGTGGCTATGGCTACACCTTC. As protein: CASSSLDRGGYGYTF.

Here the CDR3 DNA reads TGCGCCAGCAGCTTGACAGGGCCTAACTATGGCTACACCTTC. As protein: CASSLTGPNYGYTF. The rearrangement uses TRBV5-1 and TRBJ1-2, with a tentative D call TRBD1 (6 bases). The CDR3 sequence is 14 residues long. Germline values: CDR1 SGHRS, CDR2 YFSETQ. The V end lost 1 base, the J end lost 0 bases, and 7 bases lay between the germline ends.

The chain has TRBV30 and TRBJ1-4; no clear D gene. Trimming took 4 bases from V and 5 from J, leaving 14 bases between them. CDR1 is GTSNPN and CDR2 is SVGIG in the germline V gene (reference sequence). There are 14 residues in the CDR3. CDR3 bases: TGTGCCTGGAACATCCAAGGCAGAAATGAAAAACTGTTTTTT. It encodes CAWNIQGRNEKLFF.

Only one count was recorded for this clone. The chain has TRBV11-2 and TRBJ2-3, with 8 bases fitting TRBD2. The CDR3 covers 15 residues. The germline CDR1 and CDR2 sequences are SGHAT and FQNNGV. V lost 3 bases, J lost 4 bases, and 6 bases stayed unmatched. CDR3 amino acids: CASSLTGGPSDTQYF. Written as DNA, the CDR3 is TGTGCCAGCAGCTTGACGGGAGGGCCCTCAGATACGCAGTATTTT.

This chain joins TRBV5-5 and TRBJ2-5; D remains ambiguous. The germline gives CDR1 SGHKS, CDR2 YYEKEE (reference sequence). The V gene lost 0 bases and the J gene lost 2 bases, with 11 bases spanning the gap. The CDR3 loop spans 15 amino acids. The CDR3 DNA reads TGTGCCAGCAGCTTGGTACCTCGTAGGCAAGAGACCCAGTACTTC. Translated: CASSLVPRRQETQYF.

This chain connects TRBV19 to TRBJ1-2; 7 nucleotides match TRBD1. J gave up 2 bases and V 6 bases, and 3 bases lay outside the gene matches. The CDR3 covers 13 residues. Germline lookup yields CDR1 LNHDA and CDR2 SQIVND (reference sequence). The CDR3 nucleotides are TGTGCCAGTAGCTCGACAGGGAACTATGGCTACACCTTC. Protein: CASSSTGNYGYTF.

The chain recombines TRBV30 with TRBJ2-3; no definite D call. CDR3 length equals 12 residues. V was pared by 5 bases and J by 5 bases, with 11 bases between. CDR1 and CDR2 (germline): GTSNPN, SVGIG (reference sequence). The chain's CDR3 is CAWGRERDTQYF. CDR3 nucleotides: TGTGCCTGGGGAAGGGAAAGAGATACGCAGTATTTT.

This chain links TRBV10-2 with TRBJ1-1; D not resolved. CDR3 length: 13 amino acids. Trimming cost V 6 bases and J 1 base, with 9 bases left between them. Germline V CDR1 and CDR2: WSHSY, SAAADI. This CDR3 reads CASSASRNTEAFF. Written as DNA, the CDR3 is TGCGCCAGCAGCGCCTCCAGGAACACTGAAGCTTTCTTT.

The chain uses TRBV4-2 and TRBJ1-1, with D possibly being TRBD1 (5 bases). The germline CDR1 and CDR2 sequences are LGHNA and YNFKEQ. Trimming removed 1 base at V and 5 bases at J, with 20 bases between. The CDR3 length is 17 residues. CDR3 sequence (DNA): TGTGCCAGCAGCCAAGTAGTAGGGGCTATCGGGAAAACTGAAGCTTTCTTT. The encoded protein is CASSQVVGAIGKTEAFF.

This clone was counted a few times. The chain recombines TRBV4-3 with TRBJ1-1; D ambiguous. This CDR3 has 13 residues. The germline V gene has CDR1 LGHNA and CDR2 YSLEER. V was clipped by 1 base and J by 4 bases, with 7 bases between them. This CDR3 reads CASSQAPFTEAFF. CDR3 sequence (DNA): TGCGCCAGCAGCCAAGCCCCGTTCACTGAAGCTTTCTTT.

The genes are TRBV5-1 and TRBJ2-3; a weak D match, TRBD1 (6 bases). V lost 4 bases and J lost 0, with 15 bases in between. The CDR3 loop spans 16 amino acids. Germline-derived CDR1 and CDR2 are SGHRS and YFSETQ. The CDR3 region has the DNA TGCGCCAGCAGCATGGTGGACAGCCAAAGCACAGATACGCAGTATTTT. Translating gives CASSMVDSQSTDTQYF.

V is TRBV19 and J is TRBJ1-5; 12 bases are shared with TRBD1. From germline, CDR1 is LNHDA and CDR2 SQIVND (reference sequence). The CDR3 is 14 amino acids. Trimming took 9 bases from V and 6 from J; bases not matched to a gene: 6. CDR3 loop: CASSGTGGGQPQHF. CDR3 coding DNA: TGTGCCAGCTCCGGGACAGGGGGCGGTCAGCCCCAGCATTTT.